The rows below give T cell receptor beta chains drawn from one sample of a study of cytomegalovirus exposure and HLA in healthy donors. Sequencing was performed with immunoSEQ multiplex PCR; in TCRdb, only in-frame clones are kept and a portion is missing. The sample includes 160,000 or so clones, roughly four fifths of them seen just once. Input material: PBMCs. The receptors here all came from a woman in her thirties or forties in good health and CMV-seronegative. The CDR3 runs from the conserved cysteine through the conserved F or W. D genes are given only for firm matches. Only some rows state a clone size, as once, few, many or a class for expanded clones.

clone size	J gene	D gene	V gene	CDR3 DNA	CDR3 protein
.	TRBJ1-4	.	TRBV5-1	TGCGCCAGCAGCTTGGTTCAGAATAATGAAAAACTGTTTTTT	CASSLVQNNEKLFF
.	TRBJ1-2	.	TRBV6-1	.	CASSSSGQFGYTF
.	TRBJ1-5	.	TRBV12-5	TGTGCTAGTGGTTCCAGGTTGGATCAGCCCCAGCATTTT	CASGSRLDQPQHF
.	TRBJ2-5	.	TRBV5-1	TGCGCCAGCAGCGTCGGGACACAGCTACAAGAGACCCAGTACTTC	CASSVGTQLQETQYF
.	TRBJ2-3	.	TRBV6-4	TGTGCCAGCAGTGACTCTGGCCCAGATACGCAGTATTTT	CASSDSGPDTQYF
few	TRBJ1-1	.	TRBV6-5	TGTGCCACCACGAATCCTCGGGTAACTGAAGCTTTCTTT	CATTNPRVTEAFF
.	TRBJ1-1	TRBD1	TRBV6-6	TGTGCCAGCAGTAAGACAGGGGGAACGACAACTGAAGCTTTCTTT	CASSKTGGTTTEAFF
.	TRBJ1-1	.	TRBV14	TGTGCCAGCAGCCAGTACAGCAGTAACACTGAAGCTTTCTTT	CASSQYSSNTEAFF
few	TRBJ1-6	.	TRBV4-1	TGCGCCAGCAGCCAAGGCCTATCTAGGGGCAGAAATTCACCCCTCCACTTT	CASSQGLSRGRNSPLHF
.	TRBJ2-1	TRBD2	TRBV7-8	TGTGCCAGCAGCAGAACTTTCGCTAGCGGGGGCTACAATGAGCAGTTCTTC	CASSRTFASGGYNEQFF
.	TRBJ2-2	TRBD1	TRBV2	TGTGCCAGCAGAGGGGGCATTTCGGTCACCGGGGAGCTGTTTTTT	CASRGGISVTGELFF
.	TRBJ2-1	TRBD1	TRBV6-1	TGTGCCAGCAGTCGGACAGGGTCGATCGGTGAGCAGTTCTTC	CASSRTGSIGEQFF
.	TRBJ2-7	.	TRBV2	TGTGCCAGAGGACAGCTCTACGAGCAGTACTTC	CARGQLYEQYF